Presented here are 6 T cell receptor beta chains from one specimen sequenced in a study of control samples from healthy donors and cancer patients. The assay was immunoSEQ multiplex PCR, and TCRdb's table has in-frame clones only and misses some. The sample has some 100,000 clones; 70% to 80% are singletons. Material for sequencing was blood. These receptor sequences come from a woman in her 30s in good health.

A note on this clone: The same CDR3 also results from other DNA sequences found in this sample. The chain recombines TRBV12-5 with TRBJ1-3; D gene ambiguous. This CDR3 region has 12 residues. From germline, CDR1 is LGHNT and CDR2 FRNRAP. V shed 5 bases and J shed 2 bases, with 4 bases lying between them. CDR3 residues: CASGSAGNTIYF. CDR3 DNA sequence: TGTGCTAGTGGTAGTGCTGGAAACACCATATATTTT.

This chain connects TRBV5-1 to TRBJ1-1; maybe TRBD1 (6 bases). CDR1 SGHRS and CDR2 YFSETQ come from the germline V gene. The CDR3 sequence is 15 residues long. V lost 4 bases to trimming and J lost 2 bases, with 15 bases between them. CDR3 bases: TGCGCCAGCAGCCCTGGGGGGCCCACCAACACTGAAGCTTTCTTT. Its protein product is CASSPGGPTNTEAFF. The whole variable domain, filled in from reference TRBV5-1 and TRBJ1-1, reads KAGVTQTPRYLIKTRGQQVTLSCSPISGHRSVSWYQQTPGQGLQFLFEYFSETQRNKGNFPGRFSGRQFSNSRSEMNVSTLELGDSALYLCASSPGGPTNTEAFFGQGTRLTVV.

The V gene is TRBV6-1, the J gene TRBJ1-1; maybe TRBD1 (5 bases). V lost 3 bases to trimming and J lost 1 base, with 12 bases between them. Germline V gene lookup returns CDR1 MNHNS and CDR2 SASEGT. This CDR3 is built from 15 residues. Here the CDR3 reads CASSDRGAGNTEAFF. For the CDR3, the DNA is TGTGCCAGCAGTGACCGGGGCGCGGGGAACACTGAAGCTTTCTTT.

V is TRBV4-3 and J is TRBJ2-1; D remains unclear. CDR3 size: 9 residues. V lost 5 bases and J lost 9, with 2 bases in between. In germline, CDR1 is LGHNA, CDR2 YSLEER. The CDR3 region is CASSFEQFF. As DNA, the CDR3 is TGCGCCAGCAGCTTTGAGCAGTTCTTC.

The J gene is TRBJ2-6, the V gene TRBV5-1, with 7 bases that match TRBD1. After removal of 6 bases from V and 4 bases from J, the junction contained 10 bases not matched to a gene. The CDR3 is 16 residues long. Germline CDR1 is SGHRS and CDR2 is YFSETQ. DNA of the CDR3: TGCGCCAGCACCCCCAAACAGGGGACCGGGGCCAACGTCCTGACTTTC. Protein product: CASTPKQGTGANVLTF.

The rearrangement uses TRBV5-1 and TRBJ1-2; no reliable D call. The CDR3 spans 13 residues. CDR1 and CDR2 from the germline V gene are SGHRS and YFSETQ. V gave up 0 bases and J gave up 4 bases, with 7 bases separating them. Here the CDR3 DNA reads TGCGCCAGCAGCTTGGATGGTGTCTATGGCTACACCTTC. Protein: CASSLDGVYGYTF.